A single sample gave rise to the 24 T cell receptor beta chains below, sequenced in a study of T-cell reconstitution after alpha-beta-depleted transplantation in children. Unique molecular identifiers were used to barcode this TCRbeta library. TCRdb itself ran the PCR reads through MiXCR, one entry per CDR3 protein. In the table there are a few hundred thousand distinct CDR3 sequences, approximately 30% of which are singletons. This sample comprised PBMCs, obtained before TCRalphabeta/CD19-depleted stem cell transplant. These receptors were obtained from a boy in the first two years of life with Wiskott-Aldrich syndrome, due to receive a stem cell transplant.

As to this clonotype: This may be a read error: a much more frequent sequence differs by one nucleotide. The chain uses TRBV4-2 and TRBJ1-1; maybe TRBD1 (5 bases). The CDR3 has 15 amino acids. Per germline, CDR1 LGHNA and CDR2 YNFKEQ. For the CDR3, the DNA is TGTGCCAGCAGCCAAGTGGGGGGTATGAACACTGAACCTTTCTTT. Translation: CASSQVGGMNTEPFF.

V usage is TRBV28 and J usage is TRBJ1-6; no definite D call. Germline values: CDR1 MDHEN, CDR2 SYDVKM. CDR3 length: 13 amino acids. V shed 6 bases and J shed 7 bases, with 10 bases lying between them. The CDR3 DNA is TGTGCCAGCAGGCCCCAAACCAATTCACCCCTCCACTTT. Its translation: CASRPQTNSPLHF. The full variable domain, with the rest looked up from reference TRBV28 and TRBJ1-6, is DVKVTQSSRYLVKRTGEKVFLECVQDMDHENMFWYRQDPGLGLRLIYFSYDVKMKEKGDIPEGYSVSREKKERFSLILESASTNQTSMYLCASRPQTNSPLHFGNGTRLTVT.

The rearrangement links TRBV5-1 to TRBJ2-2; 8 bases agree with TRBD1. V dropped 0 bases and J dropped 3; count of bases not matched to a gene: 10. Germline CDR1 SGHRS, CDR2 YFSETQ. The CDR3 length is 18 residues. The CDR3 DNA follows: TGCGCCAGCAGCTTGGATGGGACAGGCCCAAAAGACACCGGGGAGCTGTTTTTT. This codes for CASSLDGTGPKDTGELFF.

The rearrangement uses TRBV6-5 and TRBJ1-1, with TRBD1 matching 9 bases. Unmatched junction bases numbered 4, after V lost 0 bases and J lost 2 bases. This CDR3 comprises 16 residues. Germline V gene data show CDR1 as MNHEY and CDR2 as SVGAGI. As DNA, the CDR3 is TGTGCCAGCAGTTACTCGGGGGGACAGGGTAACACTGAAGCTTTCTTT. The encoded protein is CASSYSGGQGNTEAFF.

The chain couples TRBV27 to TRBJ2-7; D perhaps matches TRBD2 (5 bases). V gave up 5 bases and J gave up 4 bases, with 18 bases separating them. Per germline, CDR1 MNHEY and CDR2 SMNVEV (reference sequence). CDR3 size: 15 residues. CDR3 sequence reads: CASSERTGPGYEQYF. CDR3 in DNA: TGTGCCAGCAGTGAAAGGACGGGCCCGGGGTACGAGCAGTACTTC.

This clonotype appeared a few times. The V gene is TRBV20-1, the J gene TRBJ1-2; D perhaps matches TRBD1 (5 bases). Germline V gives CDR1 DFQATT, CDR2 SNEGSKA (reference sequence). The V gene lost 6 bases and the J gene lost 3 bases, with 17 bases spanning the gap. The CDR3 runs 14 residues. The CDR3 loop reads CSASRPGGHYGYTF. As DNA, the CDR3 is TGCAGTGCGAGCCGGCCTGGGGGTCACTATGGCTACACCTTC.

This clonotype was counted between two and nine times. V usage is TRBV11-3 and J usage is TRBJ2-7, with TRBD2 matching over 9 bases. Germline V gene data show CDR1 as SGHNT and CDR2 as YENEEA. V gave up 2 bases and J gave up 3 bases; unmatched junction bases: 17. CDR3 length equals 19 residues. CDR3 residues: CASSLSGVAGVDSLYEQYF. CDR3 in DNA: TGTGCCAGCAGCTTAAGTGGGGTAGCGGGAGTTGATTCTCTCTACGAGCAGTACTTC.

The chain has TRBV9 and TRBJ2-2, with D possibly TRBD2 on 7 matching bases. This CDR3 comprises 14 residues. The germline CDR1 and CDR2 sequences are SGDLS and YYNGEE. V lost 3 bases and J lost 6, with 12 bases in between. The CDR3 is CASSEGGGPGELFF. For the CDR3, the DNA is TGTGCCAGCAGCGAGGGGGGGGGGCCCGGGGAGCTGTTTTTT.

The chain couples TRBV20-1 to TRBJ2-1; 7 positions match TRBD2. This CDR3 has 14 residues. J was trimmed by 7 bases and V by 6 bases; bases with no gene match: 12. Germline V CDR1 and CDR2: DFQATT, SNEGSKA (reference sequence). The CDR3 region is CSAARVSGWNEQFF. Written as DNA, the CDR3 is TGCAGTGCCGCAAGGGTTAGCGGGTGGAATGAGCAGTTCTTC.

The chain carries TRBV20-1 and TRBJ2-2; a possible D gene is TRBD1 (5 bases). Trimming took 6 bases from V and 5 from J, leaving 10 bases between them. Per the germline V gene, CDR1 is DFQATT and CDR2 is SNEGSKA (reference sequence). The CDR3 length is 12 residues. This CDR3 is CSAPGQTGELFF. In nucleotides, the CDR3 is TGCAGTGCCCCCGGACAAACCGGGGAGCTGTTTTTT.

The V call is TRBV4-1, the J call TRBJ2-7; D gene uncertain. The CDR3 has 16 residues. The germline V gene has CDR1 MGHRA and CDR2 YSYEKL. The ends were cut back, 1 base at V and 0 bases at J, with 13 bases in the middle. The CDR3 coding sequence is TGCGCCAGCAGCCAAGTGGCCCCCTGCTGCTCCTACGAGCAGTACTTC. Its protein is CASSQVAPCCSYEQYF.

This clonotype was recorded at least ten times. This chain connects TRBV24-1 to TRBJ2-1; no clear D gene. The CDR3 runs to 11 residues. V was pared by 2 bases and J by 5 bases, with 0 bases between. CDR1 and CDR2 (germline): KGHDR, SFDVKD. CDR3 in DNA: TGTGCCACCAGTGATTACAATGAGCAGTTCTTC. This codes for CATSDYNEQFF.

This clonotype has more than one count but fewer than ten. The V call is TRBV9, the J call TRBJ2-1; 11 bases align to TRBD2. Per the germline V gene, CDR1 is SGDLS and CDR2 is YYNGEE. CDR3 size: 15 residues. The J segment lost 3 bases and the V segment lost 3 bases, leaving 2 bases of the junction unmatched. The CDR3 bases are TGTGCCAGCAGCGCGACTAGCGGGAACTACAATGAGCAGTTCTTC. Its protein product is CASSATSGNYNEQFF.

The rearrangement links TRBV12-3 or TRBV12-4 to TRBJ1-1; TRBD1 might be the D (5 bases). Trimming removed 3 bases from V and 0 bases from J, with 14 bases in between. CDR3 length: 16 amino acids. The CDR3 sequence is CASSFARGDLNTEAFF. In DNA, the CDR3 is TGTGCCAGCAGTTTCGCCCGTGGGGACCTGAACACTGAAGCTTTCTTT.

This chain links TRBV6-1 with TRBJ2-2; the D is unclear. Trimming left V 2 bases short and J 1 base short, with 8 bases between. The CDR3 totals 15 residues. Germline lookup yields CDR1 MNHNS and CDR2 SASEGT. CDR3 nucleotide sequence: TGTGCCAGCAGTGAATCCACGTTGAACACCGGGGAGCTGTTTTTT. This codes for CASSESTLNTGELFF.

This clonotype occurred a few times. The rearrangement joins TRBV30 to TRBJ2-1; 15 bases align to TRBD2. The V gene end was trimmed by 5 bases and the J gene end by 9 bases; junction bases not matched to a gene: 2. Germline V gene data show CDR1 as GTSNPN and CDR2 as SVGIG (reference sequence). This CDR3 is built from 13 residues. CDR3 loop: CAWGLAGGLEQFF. Here the CDR3 DNA reads TGTGCCTGGGGACTAGCGGGAGGGCTTGAGCAGTTCTTC.

A few counts support this clonotype. The V gene is TRBV5-1, the J gene TRBJ2-2; 10 nucleotides align to TRBD2. J was trimmed by 5 bases and V by 2 bases; bases with no gene match: 6. Germline CDR1 reads SGHRS; CDR2 reads YFSETQ. This CDR3 is 16 amino acids long. As DNA, the CDR3 is TGCGCCAGCAGCTTTTCCCTAGCGGGAGTTACCGGGGAGCTGTTTTTT. It is translated as CASSFSLAGVTGELFF.

The CDR3 nucleotides read TGTGCCAGCTCACCAGGGACTTGTTGTGGCACAGATACGCAGTATTTT. Translated, it gives CASSPGTCCGTDTQYF. This chain connects TRBV18 to TRBJ2-3, with a weak D call TRBD2 (6 bases). CDR3 length: 16 residues. From germline, CDR1 is KGHSH and CDR2 LQKENI. Trimming stripped 2 bases from V and 1 base from J, with 13 bases between.

V and J are TRBV28 and TRBJ2-7, with 13 bases lining up with TRBD2. The CDR3 covers 14 residues. The junction had 3 bases not matched to a gene; V was cut back by 5 bases and J by 5 bases. Germline V gene data show CDR1 as MDHEN and CDR2 as SYDVKM. CDR3 sequence: CASSRLAGGHEQYF. For the CDR3, the DNA is TGTGCCAGCAGTAGACTAGCGGGAGGACACGAGCAGTACTTC.

This clonotype was seen a handful of times. The chain recombines TRBV20-1 with TRBJ2-1; maybe TRBD1 (6 bases). Germline-derived CDR1 and CDR2 are DFQATT and SNEGSKA (reference sequence). This CDR3 has 16 amino acids. Trimming left V 6 bases short and J 0 bases short, with 18 bases between. The CDR3 reads CSASQQGPSSYNEQFF. In nucleotides, the CDR3 is TGCAGTGCCTCACAACAGGGACCTAGCTCCTACAATGAGCAGTTCTTC.

The chain has TRBV12-3 or TRBV12-4 and TRBJ2-6; 7 bases are a match to TRBD2. V shed 5 bases, J shed 2 bases, and the junction held 3 bases outside the gene matches. This CDR3 spans 15 amino acids. The CDR3 here is CASSGAGTGANVLTF. The CDR3 nucleotides are TGTGCCAGCAGTGGAGCGGGAACTGGGGCCAACGTCCTGACTTTC.

V and J are TRBV29-1 and TRBJ1-1; no reliable D call. Per germline, CDR1 SQVTM and CDR2 ANQGSEA. The V and J ends lost 4 bases and 0 bases respectively, with 9 bases between them. The CDR3 has 13 amino acids. The CDR3 bases are TGCAGCGTTGCCGGACGGCTGAACACTGAAGCTTTCTTT. Encoded protein: CSVAGRLNTEAFF.

For the CDR3, the DNA is TGTGCCGGGCGGGACAGGGGAGAGACTGAAGCTTTCTTT. It codes for CAGRDRGETEAFF. J is TRBJ1-1 and V is TRBV10-3; 10 bases match TRBD1. CDR1 is ENHRY and CDR2 is SYGVKD in the germline V gene. The CDR3 has 13 amino acids. V dropped 11 bases and J dropped 5; count of bases not matched to a gene: 8.

This chain joins TRBV7-2 and TRBJ2-1; D may correspond to TRBD1 or TRBD2 (5 bases each). CDR1 SGHTA and CDR2 FQGNSA come from the germline V gene. The CDR3 is 12 amino acids. V was cut by 5 bases and J by 10 bases, with 12 bases left in between. Here the CDR3 DNA reads TGTGCCAGCAGCCCACCTTGGGGGGAGCAGTTCTTC. Its translation: CASSPPWGEQFF.